These 14 T cell receptor beta chains were all obtained from the same sample, sequenced in a study of OX40 agonist ivuxolimab in advanced cancers. Clones were read by immunoSEQ multiplex PCR, and TCRdb kept only the in-frame ones, dropping some. The table includes 65,000 to 90,000 clones, almost 85% detected once. The sample in question was CD4+ or CD8+ T cells sorted from blood, obtained in a trial of the OX40 agonist ivuxolimab. The receptors derive from an adult with an advanced solid tumor such as melanoma, head and neck, liver or kidney cancer.

This chain connects TRBV5-1 to TRBJ2-1; 8 positions agree with TRBD2. Trimming at V came to 0 bases and at J to 7 bases, leaving 6 bases not matched to a gene. The CDR3 contains 15 residues. Looked up from germline, CDR1 is SGHRS and CDR2 is YFSETQ. The CDR3 DNA reads TGCGCCAGCAGCTTGGGACTAGCGAGTTTGAATGAGCAGTTCTTC. Translating it yields CASSLGLASLNEQFF.

This clone came up a few times. This chain links TRBV2 with TRBJ2-3; 9 bases agree with TRBD1. Germline V lookup: CDR1 SNHLY, CDR2 FYNNEI. This CDR3 has 16 amino acids. J lost 8 bases, V lost 2 bases, and 11 bases had no gene match. CDR3 sequence reads: CASSEIGQGSGVTQYF. Here the CDR3 DNA reads TGTGCCAGCAGTGAAATAGGACAGGGGAGCGGTGTTACGCAGTATTTT.

V gene TRBV9 combines with J gene TRBJ2-5, with 11 bases identical to TRBD2. After removal of 2 bases from V and 2 bases from J, the junction contained 5 bases not matched to a gene. The germline CDR1 and CDR2 sequences are SGDLS and YYNGEE. The CDR3 has 16 residues. In nucleotides, the CDR3 is TGTGCCAGCAGCGTTGGGACTAGCGGAATTCAAGAGACCCAGTACTTC. Translating it yields CASSVGTSGIQETQYF.

This clone has just one count. V gene TRBV19 combines with J gene TRBJ2-3; a weak D match, TRBD2 (6 bases). V lost 1 base to trimming and J lost 1 base, with 12 bases between them. Germline CDR1 and CDR2: LNHDA and SQIVND (reference sequence). The CDR3 spans 16 residues. The CDR3 bases are TGTGCCAGTAGTATAGGAGGAGGGCAAGGCACAGATACGCAGTATTTT. It encodes CASSIGGGQGTDTQYF.

Here the CDR3 reads CASSEAQFRDRDYEQYF. The CDR3 nucleotides are TGTGCCAGCAGTGAAGCGCAATTCCGGGACAGGGACTACGAGCAGTACTTC. The chain is built from TRBV2 and TRBJ2-7, with 9 bases aligning to TRBD1. After removal of 0 bases from V and 3 bases from J, the junction contained 9 bases not matched to a gene. CDR1 is SNHLY, CDR2 FYNNEI, per germline. This CDR3 is 17 amino acids long.

The chain combines TRBV18 with TRBJ2-1; 7 bases align to TRBD2. The V segment lost 1 base and the J segment 4 bases; nucleotides outside the gene matches: 10. The CDR3 runs to 17 residues. CDR1 is KGHSH and CDR2 is LQKENI in the germline V gene. The CDR3 protein is CASSPRGQRGPYNEQFF. The CDR3 DNA is TGTGCCAGCTCACCACGAGGCCAGCGGGGACCATACAATGAGCAGTTCTTC.

In its sample, this clone was seen a few times. The V and J genes are TRBV19 and TRBJ1-2; 12 nucleotides align to TRBD1. V lost 6 bases, J lost 4 bases, and 6 bases stayed unmatched. This CDR3 has 15 residues. Germline lookup yields CDR1 LNHDA and CDR2 SQIVND (reference sequence). The CDR3 nucleotides are TGTGCCAGTAGGGGACAGGGGGCGATCTCCTATGGCTACACCTTC. Translation gives CASRGQGAISYGYTF.

This clone was picked up one time. The genes are TRBV5-4 and TRBJ2-7, with 7 bases fitting TRBD1. Losses at the gene ends were 4 bases for V and 2 bases for J; bases not matched to a gene: 9. The CDR3 sequence is 15 residues long. CDR1 SGHNT and CDR2 YYREEE come from the germline V gene (reference sequence). The CDR3 bases are TGTGCCAGCAGCCCCACACAGGGGTCGACCTACGAGCAGTACTTC. Translated, it gives CASSPTQGSTYEQYF.

V is TRBV11-2 and J is TRBJ1-2; TRBD1 matches 11 bases. Germline trimming cut 5 bases from V and 1 base from J; bases unmatched to any gene: 6. CDR1 is SGHAT and CDR2 is FQNNGV in the germline V gene. The CDR3 spans 16 residues. CDR3 bases: TGTGCCAGCAGCACCAGGACAGGGGGCTTTAACTATGGCTACACCTTC. It yields the protein CASSTRTGGFNYGYTF.

DNA of the CDR3: TGCGCCAGCAGTCGGGCCCCCTTGGGCCTTGATACGCAGTATTTT. Its protein product is CASSRAPLGLDTQYF. This rearrangement joins TRBV23-1 to TRBJ2-3; no clear D. TRBV23-1 is identified as an open reading frame with a role that is uncertain. The CDR3 contains 15 residues. Trimming removed 4 bases from V and 6 bases from J, with 17 bases in between.

This clone was observed a few times. This chain joins TRBV4-1 and TRBJ2-5; D remains unclear. CDR1 MGHRA and CDR2 YSYEKL come from the germline V gene. CDR3 size: 13 residues. V was clipped by 2 bases and J by 5 bases, with 9 bases between them. CDR3 DNA sequence: TGCGCCAGCAGCCAATGGGCGGCGGAGACCCAGTACTTC. This translates into CASSQWAAETQYF.

In this sample, this clone turned up a few times. This chain joins TRBV4-1 and TRBJ1-2; TRBD1 might be the D (5 bases). V was pared by 10 bases and J by 0 bases, with 9 bases between. Germline V CDR1 and CDR2: MGHRA, YSYEKL. The CDR3 is 12 amino acids. The CDR3 DNA is TGCGCCACCGGGGGGGCTAACTATGGCTACACCTTC. It specifies CATGGANYGYTF.

This sequence joins TRBV29-1 and TRBJ1-1; D is uncertain. Germline V gene data show CDR1 as SQVTM and CDR2 as ANQGSEA. V was clipped by 8 bases and J by 0 bases, with 19 bases between them. There are 15 residues in the CDR3. The DNA of the CDR3 is TGCAGCACCGCTCCAGGCTGGGGAATGAACACTGAAGCTTTCTTT. Residues: CSTAPGWGMNTEAFF. Variable domain in full (rest from reference TRBV29-1 and TRBJ1-1): SAVISQKPSRDICQRGTSLTIQCQVDSQVTMMFWYRQQPGQSLTLIATANQGSEATYESGFVIDKFPISRPNLTFSTLTVSNMSPEDSSIYLCSTAPGWGMNTEAFFGQGTRLTVV.

This sequence joins TRBV7-8 and TRBJ2-4; D call uncertain. The CDR3 is 13 residues long. The germline V and J ends were trimmed by 4 bases and 1 base, with 5 bases remaining between them. Germline V lookup: CDR1 SGHVS, CDR2 FQNEAQ. The CDR3 region has the DNA TGTGCCAGCAGCTGGTCGGCCAAAAACATTCAGTACTTC. It specifies CASSWSAKNIQYF.